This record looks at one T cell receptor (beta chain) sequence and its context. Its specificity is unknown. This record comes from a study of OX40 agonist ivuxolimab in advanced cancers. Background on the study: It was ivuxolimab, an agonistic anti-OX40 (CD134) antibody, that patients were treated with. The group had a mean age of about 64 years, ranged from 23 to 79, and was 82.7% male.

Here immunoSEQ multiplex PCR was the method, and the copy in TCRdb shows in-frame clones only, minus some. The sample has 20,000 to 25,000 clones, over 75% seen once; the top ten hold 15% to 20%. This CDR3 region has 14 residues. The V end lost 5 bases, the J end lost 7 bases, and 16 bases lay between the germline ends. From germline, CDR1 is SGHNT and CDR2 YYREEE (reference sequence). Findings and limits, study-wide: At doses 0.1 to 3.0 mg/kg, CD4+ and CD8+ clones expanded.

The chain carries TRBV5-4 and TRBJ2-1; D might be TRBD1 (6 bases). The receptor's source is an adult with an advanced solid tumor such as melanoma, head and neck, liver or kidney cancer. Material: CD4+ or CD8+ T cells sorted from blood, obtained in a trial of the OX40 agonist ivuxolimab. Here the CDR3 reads CASRIWAGVNEQFF. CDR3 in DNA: TGTGCCAGCAGGATCTGGGCAGGGGTAAATGAGCAGTTCTTC.